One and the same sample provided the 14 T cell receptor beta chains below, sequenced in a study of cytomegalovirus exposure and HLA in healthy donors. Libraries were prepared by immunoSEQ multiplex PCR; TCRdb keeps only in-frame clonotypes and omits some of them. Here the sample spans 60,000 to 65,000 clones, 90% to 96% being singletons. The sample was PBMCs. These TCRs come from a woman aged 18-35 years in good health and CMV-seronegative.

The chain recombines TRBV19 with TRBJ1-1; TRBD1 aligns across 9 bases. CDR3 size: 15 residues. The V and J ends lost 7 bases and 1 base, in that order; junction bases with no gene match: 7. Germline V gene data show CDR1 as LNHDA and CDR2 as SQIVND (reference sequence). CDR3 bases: TGTGCCAGTACCGACAGGGGGTGGGGGAACACTGAAGCTTTCTTT. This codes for CASTDRGWGNTEAFF.

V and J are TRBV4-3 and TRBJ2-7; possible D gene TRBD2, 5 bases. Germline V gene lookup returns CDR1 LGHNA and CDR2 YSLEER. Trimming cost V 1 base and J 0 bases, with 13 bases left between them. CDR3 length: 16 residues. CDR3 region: CASSQGVLGSSYEQYF. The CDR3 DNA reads TGCGCCAGCAGCCAAGGGGTTCTGGGGAGCTCCTACGAGCAGTACTTC.

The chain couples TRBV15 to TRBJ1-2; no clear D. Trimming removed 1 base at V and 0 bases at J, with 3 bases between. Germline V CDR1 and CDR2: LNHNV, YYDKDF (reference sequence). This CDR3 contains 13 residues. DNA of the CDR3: TGTGCCACCAGCAGAGCAGCTAACTATGGCTACACCTTC. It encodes CATSRAANYGYTF.

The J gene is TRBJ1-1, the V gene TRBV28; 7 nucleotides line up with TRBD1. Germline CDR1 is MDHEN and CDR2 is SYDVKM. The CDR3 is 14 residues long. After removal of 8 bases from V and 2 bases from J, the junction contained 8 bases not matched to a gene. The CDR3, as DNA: TGTGCCAGCTTCCCGGGGACAGTTAACACTGAAGCTTTCTTT. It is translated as CASFPGTVNTEAFF.

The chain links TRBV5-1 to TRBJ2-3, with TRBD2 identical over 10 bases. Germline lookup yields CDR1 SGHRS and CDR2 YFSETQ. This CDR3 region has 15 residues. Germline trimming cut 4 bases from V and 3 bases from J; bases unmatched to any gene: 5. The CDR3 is CASSPRTSGTDTQYF. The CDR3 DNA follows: TGCGCCAGCAGCCCAAGGACTAGCGGAACAGATACGCAGTATTTT.

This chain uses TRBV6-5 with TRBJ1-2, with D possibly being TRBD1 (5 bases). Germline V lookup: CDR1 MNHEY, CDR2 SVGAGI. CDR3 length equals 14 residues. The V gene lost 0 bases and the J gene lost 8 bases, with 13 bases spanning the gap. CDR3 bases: TGTGCCAGCAGTTACTCGGCTGGCCGGGGGGGCTACACCTTC. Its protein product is CASSYSAGRGGYTF.

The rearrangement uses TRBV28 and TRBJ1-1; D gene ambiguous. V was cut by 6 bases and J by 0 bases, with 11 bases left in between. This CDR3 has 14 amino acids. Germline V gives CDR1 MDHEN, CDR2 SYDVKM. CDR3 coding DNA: TGTGCCAGCAGCCCCAGGTCCATGAACACTGAAGCTTTCTTT. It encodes CASSPRSMNTEAFF.

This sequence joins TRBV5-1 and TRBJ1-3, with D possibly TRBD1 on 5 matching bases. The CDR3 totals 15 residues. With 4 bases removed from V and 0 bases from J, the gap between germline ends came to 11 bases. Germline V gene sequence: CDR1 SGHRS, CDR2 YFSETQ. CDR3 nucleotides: TGCGCCAGCAGCGCGGGGCCTTCCTCTGGAAACACCATATATTTT. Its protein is CASSAGPSSGNTIYF.

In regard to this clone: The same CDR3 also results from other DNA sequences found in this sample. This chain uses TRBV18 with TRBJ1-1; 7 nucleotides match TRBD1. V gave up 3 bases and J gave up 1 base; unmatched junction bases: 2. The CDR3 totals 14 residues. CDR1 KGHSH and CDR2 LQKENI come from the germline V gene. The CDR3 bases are TGTGCCAGCTCACCGGGACAGACGAACACTGAAGCTTTCTTT. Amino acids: CASSPGQTNTEAFF.

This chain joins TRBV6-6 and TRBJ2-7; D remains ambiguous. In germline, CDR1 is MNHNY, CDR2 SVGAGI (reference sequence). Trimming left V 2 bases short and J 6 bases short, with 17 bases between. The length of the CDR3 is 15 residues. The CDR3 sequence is CASSYATVPPPEQYF. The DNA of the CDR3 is TGTGCCAGCAGTTACGCTACGGTCCCACCCCCCGAGCAGTACTTC.

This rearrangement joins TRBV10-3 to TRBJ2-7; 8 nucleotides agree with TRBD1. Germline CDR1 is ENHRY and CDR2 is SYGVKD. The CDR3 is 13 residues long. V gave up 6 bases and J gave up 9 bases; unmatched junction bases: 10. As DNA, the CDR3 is TGTGCCATCAGCGGGACAGGCGGTTATGGGCAGTACTTC. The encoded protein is CAISGTGGYGQYF.

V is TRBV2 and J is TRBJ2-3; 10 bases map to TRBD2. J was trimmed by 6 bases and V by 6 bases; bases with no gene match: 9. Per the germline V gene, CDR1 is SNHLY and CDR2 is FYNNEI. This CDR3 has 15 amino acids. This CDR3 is CASRKTSGAGDTQYF. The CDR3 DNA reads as TGTGCCAGCAGGAAAACTAGCGGGGCAGGGGATACGCAGTATTTT.

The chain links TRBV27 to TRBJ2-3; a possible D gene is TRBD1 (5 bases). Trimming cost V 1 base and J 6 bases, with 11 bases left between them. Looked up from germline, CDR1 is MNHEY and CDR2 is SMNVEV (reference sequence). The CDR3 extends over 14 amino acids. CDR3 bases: TGTGCCAGCAGTTTATGGGGCACCTCGGATACGCAGTATTTT. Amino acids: CASSLWGTSDTQYF.

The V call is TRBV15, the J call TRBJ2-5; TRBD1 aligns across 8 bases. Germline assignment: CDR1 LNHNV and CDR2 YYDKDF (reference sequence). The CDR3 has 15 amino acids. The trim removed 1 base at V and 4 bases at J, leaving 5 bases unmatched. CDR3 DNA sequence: TGTGCCACCAGCAGAGCACCGGACAGGGTAGAGACCCAGTACTTC. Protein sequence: CATSRAPDRVETQYF. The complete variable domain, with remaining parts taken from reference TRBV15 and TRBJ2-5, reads DAMVIQNPRYQVTQFGKPVTLSCSQTLNHNVMYWYQQKSSQAPKLLFHYYDKDFNNEADTPDNFQSRRPNTSFCFLDIRSPGLGDTAMYLCATSRAPDRVETQYFGPGTRLLVL.